The 31 T cell receptor beta chains given below trace back to one sample, sequenced in a study of CD8 T cells in Susac syndrome (dated by TCRdb to between 2017 and 2020). The protocol used for the library was the immunoSEQ multiplex PCR assay. RNA was extracted with the RNeasy kit and about 0.45 to 1 ug was reverse transcribed using random hexamers. The public sequencing data were trimmed at Q25 with fastp and processed into clonotypes with MiXCR by TCRdb, which kept only in-frame beta chains. Each record represents a unique CDR3 protein, reported with the most common genes and DNA among its rows. The sample table holds 120,000 or so distinct CDR3 sequences, of which about 94% were seen once. The biggest ten clones account for 0.1% to 0.15% of the sample. The sample consisted of CD4+ T cells from PBMCs. The receptors shown here come from a human donor with multiple sclerosis.

This rearrangement joins TRBV6-6 to TRBJ2-1, with D possibly being TRBD2 (5 bases). The germline gives CDR1 MNHNY, CDR2 SVGAGI (reference sequence). V was shortened by 2 bases and J by 6 bases, with 14 bases between the two germline ends. The CDR3 length is 15 residues. The CDR3 bases are TGTGCCAGCAGTTACGGGAGCTTAACTGGCAATGAGCAGTTCTTC. Protein: CASSYGSLTGNEQFF.

The chain uses TRBV6-6 and TRBJ1-1; no firm D call. Trimming took 2 bases from V and 1 from J, leaving 5 bases between them. CDR3 length equals 13 residues. CDR1 is MNHNY, CDR2 SVGAGI, per germline (reference sequence). CDR3 loop: CASSYGRNTEAFF. In DNA form, the CDR3 reads TGTGCCAGCAGTTACGGTCGGAACACTGAAGCTTTCTTT.

The V call is TRBV29-1, the J call TRBJ2-7, with D maybe TRBD2 (6 bases). V lost 0 bases and J 9 bases, leaving 15 bases between the germline ends. This CDR3 has 13 residues. The germline gives CDR1 SQVTM, CDR2 ANQGSEA. The CDR3 sequence is CSVEERLTSRQYF. DNA for the CDR3: TGCAGCGTTGAAGAGCGCCTCACTAGCAGGCAGTACTTC.

The DNA of the CDR3 is TGTGCCAGCAACACAGGGGAAGGGGGCAATCAGCCCCAGCATTTT. Translation gives CASNTGEGGNQPQHF. V and J are TRBV18 and TRBJ1-5; 7 nucleotides agree with TRBD1. CDR3 size: 15 residues. Germline CDR1 is KGHSH and CDR2 is LQKENI. The junction had 9 bases not matched to a gene; V was cut back by 8 bases and J by 2 bases.

V is TRBV7-2 and J is TRBJ2-3; D might be TRBD1 (6 bases). Per the germline V gene, CDR1 is SGHTA and CDR2 is FQGNSA. Trimming cost V 5 bases and J 7 bases, with 19 bases left between them. This CDR3 region has 15 residues. CDR3 sequence reads: CASSPEQGYLHTQYF. The DNA for the CDR3 is TGTGCCAGCAGCCCTGAGCAGGGGTATCTCCATACGCAGTATTTT.

In this sample, this clonotype turned up a few times. The rearrangement joins TRBV19 to TRBJ1-5, with 8 bases aligning to TRBD1. The CDR3 contains 16 residues. V lost 6 bases and J lost 4; bases outside the gene matches: 11. Germline CDR1 and CDR2: LNHDA and SQIVND (reference sequence). CDR3 sequence (DNA): TGTGCCAGTAGCCTATCCCCCGGACAGGGTAATCAGCCCCAGCATTTT. Protein product: CASSLSPGQGNQPQHF. The whole variable domain, remainder taken from reference TRBV19 and TRBJ1-5, is DGGITQSPKYLFRKEGQNVTLSCEQNLNHDAMYWYRQDPGQGLRLIYYSQIVNDFQKGDIAEGYSVSREKKESFPLTVTSAQKNPTAFYLCASSLSPGQGNQPQHFGDGTRLSIL.

CDR3 sequence reads: CASSSQESYEQYF. CDR3 in DNA: TGTGCCAGCAGCTCCCAGGAATCCTACGAGCAGTACTTC. The rearrangement uses TRBV7-9 and TRBJ2-7; unclear D gene. Germline CDR1 SEHNR, CDR2 FQNEAQ (reference sequence). There are 13 residues in the CDR3. V lost 4 bases, J lost 1 base, and 8 bases lay in between.

The rearrangement uses TRBV19 and TRBJ1-5; D is ambiguous. This CDR3 is built from 13 residues. Deletions cut 7 bases from V and 2 bases from J, with 9 bases between. The germline gives CDR1 LNHDA, CDR2 SQIVND (reference sequence). Here the CDR3 reads CASTVNGNQPQHF. The CDR3 bases are TGTGCCAGTACGGTAAATGGCAATCAGCCCCAGCATTTT.

The chain has TRBV20-1 and TRBJ2-5; the match to TRBD2 covers 7 bases. The CDR3 spans 14 residues. V lost 1 base to trimming and J lost 1 base; unmatched junction nucleotides: 3. CDR1 and CDR2 from the germline V gene are DFQATT and SNEGSKA (reference sequence). CDR3 DNA sequence: TGCAGTGCTAGAGGCGGGAGCCTCCAAGAGACCCAGTACTTC. Translated, it gives CSARGGSLQETQYF.

The chain joins TRBV6-5 to TRBJ2-1; D possibly corresponds to TRBD2 (5 bases). V gave up 10 bases and J gave up 0 bases, with 7 bases separating them. CDR3 length equals 12 residues. Germline V gene sequence: CDR1 MNHEY, CDR2 SVGAGI. CDR3 sequence reads: CATRDSYNEQFF. The CDR3 bases are TGTGCCACCCGGGACTCCTACAATGAGCAGTTCTTC.

The chain uses TRBV5-6 and TRBJ2-1, with D unresolved. The V end was cut by 4 bases, the J end by 6 bases, with 14 bases between. Germline V gene sequence: CDR1 SGHDT, CDR2 YYEEEE. The CDR3 is 14 amino acids. The CDR3 is CASSPAPEGNEQFF. The CDR3 coding sequence is TGTGCCAGCAGCCCCGCCCCCGAAGGCAATGAGCAGTTCTTC. The variable domain in full, with the rest retrieved from reference TRBV5-6 and TRBJ2-1, is DAGVTQSPTHLIKTRGQQVTLRCSPKSGHDTVSWYQQALGQGPQFIFQYYEEEERQRGNFPDRFSGHQFPNYSSELNVNALLLGDSALYLCASSPAPEGNEQFFGPGTRLTVL.

The chain links TRBV7-2 to TRBJ2-7; the D is unclear. With 4 bases removed from V and 0 bases from J, the gap between germline ends came to 10 bases. The germline V gene encodes CDR1 SGHTA and CDR2 FQGNSA. The CDR3 consists of 14 residues. This chain's CDR3 is CASSWTANSYEQYF. DNA for the CDR3: TGTGCCAGCAGCTGGACGGCTAACTCCTACGAGCAGTACTTC.

The gene calls are TRBV7-9 and TRBJ2-1; 7 positions agree with TRBD2. The CDR3 length is 15 residues. The J segment lost 8 bases and the V segment lost 1 base, leaving 8 bases of the junction unmatched. Germline V gene lookup returns CDR1 SEHNR and CDR2 FQNEAQ (reference sequence). As DNA, the CDR3 is TGTGCCAGCAGCTTAGGCGTGACTAGCAACGATGAGCAGTTCTTC. As protein: CASSLGVTSNDEQFF. Filled out from reference TRBV7-9 and TRBJ2-1, the complete variable domain reads DTGVSQNPRHKITKRGQNVTFRCDPISEHNRLYWYRQTLGQGPEFLTYFQNEAQLEKSRLLSDRFSAERPKGSFSTLEIQRTEQGDSAMYLCASSLGVTSNDEQFFGPGTRLTVL.

The chain links TRBV9 to TRBJ2-2; D is unclear. The V end lost 1 base, the J end lost 0 bases, and 10 bases lay between the germline ends. CDR1 SGDLS and CDR2 YYNGEE come from the germline V gene. This CDR3 contains 16 residues. The chain's CDR3 is CASSVRGAPNTGELFF. DNA of the CDR3: TGTGCCAGCAGCGTACGAGGAGCCCCGAACACCGGGGAGCTGTTTTTT.

The chain has TRBV23-1 and TRBJ1-6; a weak D match, TRBD1 (5 bases). Being an ORF, TRBV23-1 has a function that is uncertain. The CDR3 is 19 amino acids. Trimming stripped 8 bases from V and 0 bases from J, with 23 bases between. The CDR3 bases are TGCGCCAGCTCCCAAACTAGGGGCAGGTCAAGCTCCTATAATTCACCCCTCCACTTT. It translates to CASSQTRGRSSSYNSPLHF.

CDR3 region: CASSRTGEKLFF. As DNA, the CDR3 is TGTGCCAGCAGCCGTACAGGTGAAAAACTGTTTTTT. The chain is built from TRBV6-2 or TRBV6-3 and TRBJ1-4, with a weak D call TRBD1 (5 bases). Germline V gives CDR1 MNHEY, CDR2 SVGEGT. There are 12 residues in the CDR3. The V and J ends lost 6 bases and 7 bases respectively, with 9 bases between them.

The CDR3: CAWSPRGRLDGGELFF. The CDR3 DNA reads TGTGCCTGGAGCCCAAGGGGGAGACTGGACGGCGGGGAGCTGTTTTTT. The rearrangement joins TRBV30 to TRBJ2-2; perhaps TRBD1 as D (6 bases). With 3 bases removed from V and 7 bases from J, the gap between germline ends came to 21 bases. CDR3 length equals 16 residues. Germline V CDR1 and CDR2: GTSNPN, SVGIG (reference sequence).

The J gene is TRBJ2-5, the V gene TRBV29-1; TRBD1 is a possible D gene (6 bases). The V end lost 7 bases, the J end lost 2 bases, and 17 bases lay between the germline ends. Germline CDR1 reads SQVTM; CDR2 reads ANQGSEA. There are 14 residues in the CDR3. The CDR3: CSGGHLTGQETQYF. DNA for the CDR3: TGCAGCGGGGGGCACTTGACTGGACAAGAGACCCAGTACTTC.

The CDR3 nucleotides are TGTGCCAGCAACCGACGGAACAATGAGCAGTTCTTC. Protein: CASNRRNNEQFF. The gene calls are TRBV6-1 and TRBJ2-1; D is undetermined. This CDR3 comprises 12 residues. Germline V gene lookup returns CDR1 MNHNS and CDR2 SASEGT. V lost 7 bases and J 5 bases, leaving 9 bases between the germline ends.

The chain combines TRBV7-9 with TRBJ1-4; D not resolved. Trimming stripped 4 bases from V and 0 bases from J, with 9 bases between. The CDR3 consists of 15 residues. Germline V lookup: CDR1 SEHNR, CDR2 FQNEAQ (reference sequence). The CDR3 protein is CASSYYSSTNEKLFF. For the CDR3, the DNA is TGTGCCAGCAGCTACTACAGTTCAACTAATGAAAAACTGTTTTTT.

The chain links TRBV6-2 or TRBV6-3 to TRBJ2-7; a possible D gene is TRBD2 (6 bases). Germline V CDR1 and CDR2: MNHEY, SVGEGT. Trimming removed 2 bases from V and 3 bases from J, with 17 bases in between. The length of the CDR3 is 16 residues. CDR3 nucleotide sequence: TGTGCCAGCAGTTACCGCCCGGGACTCCTCAACTACGAGCAGTACTTC. Protein: CASSYRPGLLNYEQYF.

V usage is TRBV15 and J usage is TRBJ2-2; D is undetermined. Germline CDR1 and CDR2: LNHNV and YYDKDF (reference sequence). The CDR3 loop spans 13 amino acids. V dropped 1 base and J dropped 6 bases, with 6 bases sitting between them. CDR3 in DNA: TGTGCCACCAGCAGAGTTCCACCCGGGGAGCTGTTTTTT. It translates to CATSRVPPGELFF. Combining the CDR3 with reference TRBV15 and TRBJ2-2 gives the whole variable domain DAMVIQNPRYQVTQFGKPVTLSCSQTLNHNVMYWYQQKSSQAPKLLFHYYDKDFNNEADTPDNFQSRRPNTSFCFLDIRSPGLGDTAMYLCATSRVPPGELFFGEGSRLTVL.

This clonotype was seen more than once but under ten times. V gene TRBV5-1 combines with J gene TRBJ1-1; TRBD1 matches 7 bases. V shed 1 base, J shed 0 bases, and the junction held 3 bases outside the gene matches. The CDR3 loop spans 15 amino acids. Per germline, CDR1 SGHRS and CDR2 YFSETQ. CDR3 protein: CASSLTGTVNTEAFF. In DNA, the CDR3 is TGCGCCAGCAGCTTGACCGGGACAGTGAACACTGAAGCTTTCTTT.

This sequence joins TRBV5-8 and TRBJ1-2; 8 bases map to TRBD1. V lost 3 bases and J lost 4; bases outside the gene matches: 2. This CDR3 has 13 amino acids. Germline V lookup: CDR1 SGHTS, CDR2 YDEGEE. The CDR3 DNA reads as TGTGCCAGCAGCTCCAGGGGGCCCTATGGCTACACCTTC. It translates to CASSSRGPYGYTF.

The gene calls are TRBV3-1 and TRBJ2-7; D is possibly TRBD1 (5 bases). V was shortened by 8 bases and J by 7 bases, with 21 bases between the two germline ends. The CDR3 runs 14 residues. Germline values: CDR1 LGHDT, CDR2 YNNKEL (reference sequence). CDR3 amino acids: CASSPDKGPREQYF. The CDR3, as DNA: TGTGCCAGCTCCCCGGACAAGGGGCCGAGGGAGCAGTACTTC.

This chain joins TRBV5-4 and TRBJ2-5, with TRBD1 identical over 10 bases. The CDR3 runs to 14 residues. Germline loops: CDR1 SGHNT, CDR2 YYREEE (reference sequence). The J segment lost 4 bases and the V segment lost 3 bases, leaving 3 bases of the junction unmatched. The DNA for the CDR3 is TGTGCCAGCAGCTGGGACAGGGGAGGAGAGACCCAGTACTTC. Amino acids: CASSWDRGGETQYF.

The chain carries TRBV7-2 and TRBJ1-4; TRBD1 agrees at 7 bases. V was pared by 5 bases and J by 7 bases, with 16 bases of the junction left unmatched. The CDR3 sequence is 17 residues long. Germline V gene data show CDR1 as SGHTA and CDR2 as FQGNSA. In nucleotides, the CDR3 is TGTGCCAGCAGCCCTCGGACAGGAACGGCCCGGGGTGAAAAACTGTTTTTT. Protein: CASSPRTGTARGEKLFF.

As DNA, the CDR3 is TGTGCCAGTACCCCCGGACATCTAGGCCTTGGCTACACCTTC. Translated, it gives CASTPGHLGLGYTF. The V and J genes are TRBV7-2 and TRBJ1-2; weak D call: TRBD1 (5 bases). Trimming pared 9 bases from V and 7 bases from J, leaving 21 bases between. This CDR3 spans 14 amino acids. CDR1 is SGHTA, CDR2 FQGNSA, per germline. Full variable domain (outside the CDR3, taken from reference TRBV7-2 and TRBJ1-2): GAGVSQSPSNKVTEKGKDVELRCDPISGHTALYWYRQSLGQGLEFLIYFQGNSAPDKSGLPSDRFSAERTGGSVSTLTIQRTQQEDSAVYLCASTPGHLGLGYTFGSGTRLTVV.

The V call is TRBV6-4, the J call TRBJ1-2; D ambiguous. V was clipped by 6 bases and J by 4 bases, with 15 bases between them. CDR1 and CDR2 from the germline V gene are MRHNA and SNTAGT. The CDR3 runs 14 residues. CDR3 loop: CASSPDGTIYGYTF. The CDR3 nucleotides read TGTGCCAGCAGCCCGGACGGCACCATCTATGGCTACACCTTC.

V usage is TRBV7-2 and J usage is TRBJ2-1; perhaps TRBD2 as D (6 bases). Between the trimmed V and J ends, which lost 6 bases and 9 bases, there was a span of 27 bases. This CDR3 has 17 amino acids. Looked up from germline, CDR1 is SGHTA and CDR2 is FQGNSA. CDR3 amino acids: CASSSGHRGANWVEQFF. CDR3 nucleotides: TGTGCCAGCAGTTCCGGTCATCGCGGGGCTAATTGGGTTGAGCAGTTCTTC.

The V and J genes are TRBV14 and TRBJ2-7; D might be TRBD2 (5 bases). Trimming stripped 2 bases from V and 2 bases from J, with 13 bases between. The V gene's germline CDR1 is SGHDN and CDR2 FVKESK. The CDR3 length is 15 residues. CDR3 nucleotide sequence: TGTGCCAGCAGCCAAACTAGAGGGTACCCCTACGAGCAGTACTTC. It specifies CASSQTRGYPYEQYF.